The next 14 T cell receptor beta chains were all read from a single sample in a study of control samples from healthy donors and cancer patients. The method was immunoSEQ multiplex PCR; TCRdb's version includes in-frame clones alone and lacks a portion of them. The sample lists 100,000 or so clones; around 82% were seen once. Sequencing input: blood. These TCRs come from a woman in her forties or fifties in good health.

The rearrangement uses TRBV15 and TRBJ1-2, with D unresolved. V lost 0 bases and J 6 bases, leaving 2 bases between the germline ends. Germline V CDR1 and CDR2: LNHNV, YYDKDF (reference sequence). The CDR3 has 11 amino acids. The CDR3 nucleotides are TGTGCCACCAGCAGAGACGATGGCTACACCTTC. This encodes CATSRDDGYTF. Drawing the rest from reference TRBV15 and TRBJ1-2, the complete variable domain is DAMVIQNPRYQVTQFGKPVTLSCSQTLNHNVMYWYQQKSSQAPKLLFHYYDKDFNNEADTPDNFQSRRPNTSFCFLDIRSPGLGDTAMYLCATSRDDGYTFGSGTRLTVV.

This clone has only one observation. The genes are TRBV18 and TRBJ2-7; D ambiguous. V was pared by 6 bases and J by 3 bases, with 9 bases between. The length of the CDR3 is 12 residues. The germline V gene has CDR1 KGHSH and CDR2 LQKENI. Here the CDR3 DNA reads TGTGCCAGCTCCCCTCAGAACTACGAGCAGTACTTC. This translates into CASSPQNYEQYF.

The chain has TRBV24-1 and TRBJ1-2; 8 bases are a match to TRBD1. The V gene end was trimmed by 3 bases and the J gene end by 4 bases; junction bases not matched to a gene: 9. The CDR3 consists of 16 residues. CDR1 is KGHDR and CDR2 is SFDVKD in the germline V gene. This CDR3 is CATSDRQGAPLYGYTF. As DNA, the CDR3 is TGTGCCACCAGTGATCGCCAGGGGGCCCCGCTCTATGGCTACACCTTC.

The chain employs TRBV5-6 and TRBJ1-2; 10 bases agree with TRBD1. CDR1 and CDR2 from the germline V gene are SGHDT and YYEEEE. Trimming removed 2 bases from V and 6 bases from J; junction bases left unmatched: 13. CDR3 length equals 17 residues. The CDR3 DNA reads TGTGCCAGCAGCTTCGGGACAGGGGATGGACGGTCCCATGGCTACACCTTC. Amino acids: CASSFGTGDGRSHGYTF.

The rearrangement joins TRBV6-2 or TRBV6-3 to TRBJ2-3, with D tentatively TRBD1 (5 bases). Trimming cost V 5 bases and J 8 bases, with 11 bases left between them. Germline-derived CDR1 and CDR2 are MNHEY and SVGEGT. The CDR3 loop spans 12 amino acids. CDR3 loop: CASSLDQGTQYF. The CDR3, as DNA: TGTGCCAGCAGTCTCGACCAGGGTACGCAGTATTTT.

V is TRBV28 and J is TRBJ2-1; the D gene is possibly TRBD1 (6 bases). The CDR3 has 15 residues. Germline values: CDR1 MDHEN, CDR2 SYDVKM. V was pared by 5 bases and J by 0 bases, with 11 bases between. The CDR3 loop is CASSQARGSYNEQFF. CDR3 coding DNA: TGTGCCAGCAGTCAAGCCAGGGGCTCCTACAATGAGCAGTTCTTC.

This chain connects TRBV9 to TRBJ2-1, with D possibly TRBD2 on 6 matching bases. This CDR3 has 17 residues. CDR1 is SGDLS and CDR2 is YYNGEE in the germline V gene. Trimming took 0 bases from V and 0 from J, leaving 13 bases between them. The CDR3 DNA is TGTGCCAGCAGCGTAGGCCCCGGGGGTAGCTCCTACAATGAGCAGTTCTTC. This encodes CASSVGPGGSSYNEQFF.

This sequence joins TRBV27 and TRBJ2-7; TRBD2 matches 13 bases. The trim removed 2 bases at V and 2 bases at J, leaving 0 bases unmatched. From germline, CDR1 is MNHEY and CDR2 SMNVEV (reference sequence). The CDR3 extends over 15 amino acids. CDR3 nucleotide sequence: TGTGCCAGCAGTTTAGGGACTAGCGGGACCTACGAGCAGTACTTC. Translating it yields CASSLGTSGTYEQYF.

This clone was detected a few times. This chain links TRBV4-3 with TRBJ2-1, with 16 positions matching TRBD2. This CDR3 spans 21 amino acids. Germline V gene lookup returns CDR1 LGHNA and CDR2 YSLEER. The trim removed 1 base at V and 3 bases at J, leaving 12 bases unmatched. CDR3 nucleotide sequence: TGCGCCAGCAGCCAAGGAATCCCGGGACTAGCGGGAGGGCCCCTCTACAATGAGCAGTTCTTC. Protein sequence: CASSQGIPGLAGGPLYNEQFF.

V gene TRBV7-8 combines with J gene TRBJ2-7; D unclear. Germline loops: CDR1 SGHVS, CDR2 FQNEAQ. Trimming removed 5 bases at V and 0 bases at J, with 5 bases between. The CDR3 extends over 12 amino acids. The CDR3, as DNA: TGTGCCAGCAGCCCCACCTCCTACGAGCAGTACTTC. Protein: CASSPTSYEQYF.

The chain couples TRBV30 to TRBJ1-5; TRBD1 matches at 10 bases. The CDR3 totals 17 residues. The V gene end was trimmed by 2 bases and the J gene end by 2 bases; junction bases not matched to a gene: 9. The germline CDR1 and CDR2 sequences are GTSNPN and SVGIG (reference sequence). CDR3 in DNA: TGTGCCTGGAGTCGGCCGCTTGGGACAGGGGGCAATCAGCCCCAGCATTTT. It yields the protein CAWSRPLGTGGNQPQHF.

The rearrangement joins TRBV2 to TRBJ2-1; D remains unclear. Germline V lookup: CDR1 SNHLY, CDR2 FYNNEI. The CDR3 sequence is 16 residues long. Trimming stripped 2 bases from V and 0 bases from J, with 11 bases between. DNA for the CDR3: TGTGCCAGCAGTGAACCCGGGCAGAGCTCCTACAATGAGCAGTTCTTC. Translation: CASSEPGQSSYNEQFF.

This rearrangement joins TRBV19 to TRBJ2-3; 12 bases align to TRBD2. CDR3 size: 14 residues. The V gene end was trimmed by 5 bases and the J gene end by 3 bases; junction bases not matched to a gene: 0. CDR1 LNHDA and CDR2 SQIVND come from the germline V gene (reference sequence). The CDR3 nucleotides are TGTGCCAGTAGTCTAGCGGGGGGGACAGATACGCAGTATTTT. Protein sequence: CASSLAGGTDTQYF. Complete variable domain (other parts from reference TRBV19 and TRBJ2-3): DGGITQSPKYLFRKEGQNVTLSCEQNLNHDAMYWYRQDPGQGLRLIYYSQIVNDFQKGDIAEGYSVSREKKESFPLTVTSAQKNPTAFYLCASSLAGGTDTQYFGPGTRLTVL.

This clone was counted between two and nine times. Other DNA sequences in this specimen translate into the identical CDR3. The J gene is TRBJ2-3, the V gene TRBV29-1, with 9 bases fitting TRBD1. There are 13 residues in the CDR3. V gave up 3 bases and J gave up 3 bases; unmatched junction bases: 1. Germline V gives CDR1 SQVTM, CDR2 ANQGSEA. CDR3 sequence (DNA): TGCAGCGTTGAGGGACAGGGAACAGATACGCAGTATTTT. This sequence encodes CSVEGQGTDTQYF.